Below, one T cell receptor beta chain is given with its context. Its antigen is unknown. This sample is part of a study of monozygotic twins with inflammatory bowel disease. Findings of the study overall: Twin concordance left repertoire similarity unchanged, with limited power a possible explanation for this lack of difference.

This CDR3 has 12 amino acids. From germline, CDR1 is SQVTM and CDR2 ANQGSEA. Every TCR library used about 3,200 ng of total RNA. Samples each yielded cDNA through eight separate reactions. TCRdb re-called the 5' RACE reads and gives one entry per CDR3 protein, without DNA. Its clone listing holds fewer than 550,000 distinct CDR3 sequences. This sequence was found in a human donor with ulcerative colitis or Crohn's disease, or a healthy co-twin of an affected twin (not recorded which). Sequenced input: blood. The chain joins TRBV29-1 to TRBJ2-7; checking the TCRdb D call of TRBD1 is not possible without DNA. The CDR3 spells CSVGQGAYEQYF.